Each of the 4 T cell receptor beta chains below was sequenced from the same sample in a study of CD8+ T cells in alopecia areata. Isolated RNA was reverse transcribed into cDNA used as the sequencing template. Produced via immunoSEQ multiplex PCR; TCRdb's table is partial and in-frame only. The sample lists about 200,000 clones; more than 55% were seen once. The specimen sequenced was CD8+ T cells sorted from blood. These receptors all come from a human donor in good health.

The chain couples TRBV6-6 to TRBJ1-5; D might be TRBD1 (6 bases). Per the germline V gene, CDR1 is MNHNY and CDR2 is SVGAGI (reference sequence). The CDR3 extends over 15 amino acids. Trimming took off 7 bases at V and 2 bases at J, with 15 bases between the two ends. The CDR3 DNA sequence: TGTGCCAGCACCCCCACAGGGTATGGCAATCAGCCCCAGCATTTT. The encoded protein is CASTPTGYGNQPQHF.

CDR3: CASRPQKETQYF. The CDR3 coding sequence is TGTGCCAGCAGGCCCCAAAAAGAGACCCAGTACTTC. This chain connects TRBV2 to TRBJ2-5, with no clear D. The germline V gene has CDR1 SNHLY and CDR2 FYNNEI. The CDR3 is 12 residues long. The V and J ends lost 6 bases and 3 bases respectively, with 8 bases between them.

The rearrangement uses TRBV2 and TRBJ2-1, with unresolved D. Looked up from germline, CDR1 is SNHLY and CDR2 is FYNNEI. Trimming pared 11 bases from V and 2 bases from J, leaving 10 bases between. CDR3 size: 12 residues. CDR3 region: CALGTAYNEQFF. The CDR3 DNA sequence: TGTGCCTTGGGAACCGCCTACAATGAGCAGTTCTTC.

This clone has more than one count but fewer than ten. The sample holds other DNA sequences that translate to the same CDR3. The V gene is TRBV29-1, the J gene TRBJ2-5; D is ambiguous. Trimming stripped 3 bases from V and 1 base from J, with 12 bases between. The CDR3 is 14 residues long. Germline CDR1 reads SQVTM; CDR2 reads ANQGSEA. In DNA, the CDR3 is TGCAGCGTTGATATGTTGGAGATCCAAGAGACCCAGTACTTC. This gives the protein CSVDMLEIQETQYF.